Below, 3 T cell receptor beta chains from the same sample are listed, as sequenced in a study of cytomegalovirus exposure and HLA in healthy donors. 13 Jbeta primers and 60 Vbeta primers were used for the PCR. The data were produced by immunoSEQ multiplex PCR, yet TCRdb's version contains in-frame clones alone and is incomplete. The sample carries about 150,000 clones, 79% recorded once. The sample comprised PBMCs. These receptors were taken from a man aged 25 to 40 in good health and CMV-seropositive.

The V call is TRBV13, the J call TRBJ2-1, with TRBD2 identical over 10 bases. The ends lost 2 bases at V and 6 bases at J; junction bases unmatched: 4. Germline loops: CDR1 PRHDT, CDR2 FYEKMQ (reference sequence). The CDR3 is 15 amino acids. The CDR3 sequence: CASSLYLAGANEQFF. The CDR3 coding sequence is TGTGCCAGCAGCTTATATCTAGCGGGGGCCAATGAGCAGTTCTTC.

The V and J genes are TRBV2 and TRBJ1-4; 9 bases fit TRBD1. V shed 6 bases and J 7 bases; nucleotides not matched to a gene: 3. The CDR3 sequence is 13 residues long. The germline V gene encodes CDR1 SNHLY and CDR2 FYNNEI. The CDR3 DNA is TGTGCCAGCAGGCCGACAGGGGGTGAAAAACTGTTTTTT. Its translation is CASRPTGGEKLFF.

V gene TRBV28 combines with J gene TRBJ2-1; 13 nucleotides agree with TRBD2. Germline V gene sequence: CDR1 MDHEN, CDR2 SYDVKM. The CDR3 has 23 amino acids. J gave up 8 bases and V 2 bases, and 27 bases lay outside the gene matches. In nucleotides, the CDR3 is TGTGCCAGCAGTTTAGTGGCGCAGTTCTACACCCTGGGGACTAGCGGGATTCGGGATGAGCAGTTCTTC. Its protein is CASSLVAQFYTLGTSGIRDEQFF.